The source of this TCR beta chain is a study of Graves' ophthalmopathy and Graves' hyperthyroidism. On the study more broadly: Investigators collected peripheral blood at initial diagnosis, before any treatment was given.

Amplification of the TCR beta CDR3 regions used RNA transcripts (as template). Investigators did first-round RT-PCR with HTBI primers, then second-round multiplex PCR. MiXCR, applied by TCRdb to the multiplex PCR reads, yields one record per CDR3 protein. The sample includes approximately 480,000 distinct CDR3 sequences, approximately 15% of them seen just once. Trimming took 5 bases from V and 5 from J, leaving 12 bases between them. This CDR3 comprises 13 residues. CDR1 is SGHNT and CDR2 is YENEEA in the germline V gene. This sequence originates from a woman younger than 45 with Graves' ophthalmopathy. V usage is TRBV11-3 and J usage is TRBJ1-1, with no clear D. The sequenced material came from blood. In DNA, the CDR3 is TGTGCCAGCAGCCCCAGTTCCTTGACTGAAGCTTTCTTT. It is translated as CASSPSSLTEAFF.